Shown below are 9 T cell receptor beta chains from a single sample sequenced in a study of blood T cell repertoires in COVID-19. Libraries were prepared by immunoSEQ multiplex PCR; TCRdb keeps only in-frame clonotypes and omits some of them. The table has more than 45,000 clones, 75% to 95% seen once. The sequenced sample consisted of peripheral blood. The receptors come from an older man with active COVID-19.

This chain connects TRBV4-2 to TRBJ1-2; a weak D match, TRBD1 (6 bases). The CDR3 length is 12 residues. From germline, CDR1 is LGHNA and CDR2 YNFKEQ. The V gene lost 0 bases and the J gene lost 13 bases, with 12 bases spanning the gap. DNA of the CDR3: TGTGCCAGCAGCCAAGATCTTAGGGGGTTCACCTTC. It codes for CASSQDLRGFTF.

The rearrangement links TRBV7-2 to TRBJ1-2; TRBD1 agrees at 10 bases. There are 15 residues in the CDR3. V lost 4 bases and J lost 5; bases outside the gene matches: 7. Germline assignment: CDR1 SGHTA and CDR2 FQGNSA. The CDR3 here is CASSSRTGQGYGYTF. The CDR3 nucleotides read TGTGCCAGCAGCTCCCGCACGGGACAGGGGTATGGCTACACCTTC.

The chain uses TRBV6-4 and TRBJ2-4; D not resolved. Between the trimmed V and J ends, which lost 10 bases and 0 bases, there was a span of 19 bases. This CDR3 comprises 16 residues. CDR1 is MRHNA, CDR2 SNTAGT, per germline. The CDR3 sequence: CANTEFAVLAKNIQYF. The CDR3 DNA follows: TGTGCCAACACCGAATTTGCAGTCCTAGCCAAAAACATTCAGTACTTC.

The V and J genes are TRBV7-3 and TRBJ2-3, with a tentative D call TRBD1 (6 bases). The CDR3 runs to 15 residues. CDR1 and CDR2 from the germline V gene are SGHTA and FQGTGA. Trimming took 5 bases from V and 2 from J, leaving 14 bases between them. CDR3 in DNA: TGTGCCAGCAGCCCAAGGGACATATACACAGATACGCAGTATTTT. It is translated as CASSPRDIYTDTQYF.

The J gene is TRBJ2-3, the V gene TRBV6-2 or TRBV6-3; 14 bases map to TRBD2. CDR1 and CDR2 (germline): MNHEY, SVGEGT. Losses at the gene ends were 0 bases for V and 1 base for J; bases not matched to a gene: 6. The CDR3 is 19 residues long. The CDR3 DNA reads as TGTGCCAGCAGTTACTCGGGACTAGCGGGGGAGCTAGGCACAGATACGCAGTATTTT. Amino acid sequence: CASSYSGLAGELGTDTQYF.

DNA for the CDR3: TGTGCCTGGAGTGTAGGGGGCGGCTACACCTTC. It translates to CAWSVGGGYTF. This chain connects TRBV30 to TRBJ1-2; 7 bases are shared with TRBD1. The V gene end was trimmed by 0 bases and the J gene end by 8 bases; junction bases not matched to a gene: 0. Per germline, CDR1 GTSNPN and CDR2 SVGIG (reference sequence). The CDR3 covers 11 residues.

The chain combines TRBV3-1 (or the pseudogene TRBV3-2) with TRBJ2-7, with 9 bases lining up with TRBD1. Germline CDR1 and CDR2: LGHDT and YNNKEL (reference sequence). This CDR3 has 15 residues. J gave up 2 bases and V 4 bases, and 6 bases lay outside the gene matches. The CDR3 region is CASSLSGTGTYEQYF. CDR3 DNA: TGTGCCAGCAGCCTCTCGGGGACAGGGACCTACGAGCAGTACTTC.

The table lists this clone with a count of one. V and J are TRBV9 and TRBJ2-2, with a possible D match to TRBD2 (6 bases). Trimming left V 0 bases short and J 5 bases short, with 11 bases between. CDR3 length: 15 amino acids. The germline CDR1 and CDR2 sequences are SGDLS and YYNGEE. CDR3 bases: TGTGCCAGCAGCGTAGGACTAGACTTGACCGGGGAGCTGTTTTTT. This codes for CASSVGLDLTGELFF.

This chain joins TRBV18 and TRBJ2-3; perhaps TRBD2 as D (6 bases). The CDR3 covers 14 residues. Germline loops: CDR1 KGHSH, CDR2 LQKENI. The V end lost 3 bases, the J end lost 4 bases, and 11 bases lay between the germline ends. The CDR3 DNA sequence: TGTGCCAGCTCACCGGGAGGTAGCGCAGATACGCAGTATTTT. Residues: CASSPGGSADTQYF.